This T cell receptor beta chain was captured by sequencing in a study of Ad26.COV2.S vaccination and SARS-CoV-2 variants. Germline values: CDR1 SGHRS, CDR2 YFSETQ. The germline V and J ends were trimmed by 4 bases and 8 bases, with 21 bases remaining between them. This CDR3 spans 15 amino acids. This clone appeared once. Repertoires were generated with immunoSEQ multiplex PCR, while TCRdb's copy carries only in-frame clones and drops some. The table lists about 350,000 clones, 75% to 90% of them singletons. As to treatment: 19 received Ad26.COV2.S at low or high dose, single or two shots; roughly five received placebo; per-sample allocation not given. Sampling occurred on day 63 after the first vaccine or placebo injection.

The receptor comes from a person aged 18-65 years who received the Ad26.COV2.S COVID-19 vaccine or a placebo. The chain is built from TRBV5-1 and TRBJ1-2; maybe TRBD1 (5 bases). This material consisted of peripheral blood, taken in a trial of Ad26.COV2.S vaccine versus placebo. CDR3 region: CASSQSGPTQGGYTF. The CDR3 nucleotides read TGCGCCAGCAGCCAATCGGGCCCGACTCAGGGAGGCTACACCTTC.